This T cell receptor beta chain was recovered during a study of radiotherapy plus CTLA-4 blockade in lung cancer. Study background: Objective responses arose in around a sixth of patients, and approximately 28% experienced disease control.

As concerns this clone: Its antigen is currently unknown.

Study-level findings and limits: Per reports, early blood T cell clone dynamics, plus interferon-beta, forecast response most strongly. In blood, after radiotherapy plus ipilimumab, tumor-derived TCR clones expanded.

Those patients who had chemo-refractory metastatic non-small-cell lung cancer were given focal radiation along with CTLA-4 blockade through ipilimumab. V shed 4 bases and J 6 bases; nucleotides not matched to a gene: 6. This CDR3 contains 14 residues. Germline CDR1 SGHNT, CDR2 YENEEA. Profiled with immunoSEQ multiplex PCR; TCRdb holds only in-frame clones, not every one. The table lists about 120,000 clones, around 89% of them singletons, with under 8% in the top ten. Sample: peripheral blood, taken from a patient treated with radiotherapy plus ipilimumab. V usage is TRBV11-3 and J usage is TRBJ2-1, with 7 bases lining up with TRBD2. This TCR derives from a human donor with non-small cell lung cancer that progressed on radiotherapy plus ipilimumab. CDR3 loop: CASSSRETGNEQFF. The CDR3 nucleotides read TGTGCCAGCAGCTCGCGGGAGACCGGCAATGAGCAGTTCTTC.